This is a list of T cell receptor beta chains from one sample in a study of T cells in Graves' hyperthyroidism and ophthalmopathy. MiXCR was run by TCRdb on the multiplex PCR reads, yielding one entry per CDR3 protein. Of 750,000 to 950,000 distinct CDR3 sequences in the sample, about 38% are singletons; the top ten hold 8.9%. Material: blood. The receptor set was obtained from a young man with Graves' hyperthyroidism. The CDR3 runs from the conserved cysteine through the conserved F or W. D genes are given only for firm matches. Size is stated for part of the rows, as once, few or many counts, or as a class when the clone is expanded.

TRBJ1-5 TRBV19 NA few TGTGCCAGTAGTATAGAACGGACGCCCAGCAATCAGCCCCAGCATTTT CASSIERTPSNQPQHF
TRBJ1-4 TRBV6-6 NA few TGTGCCAGCAGTCCCTTAGGCGGGCAAACTAATGAAAAACTGTTTTTT CASSPLGGQTNEKLFF
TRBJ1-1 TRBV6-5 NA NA TGTGCCATACGGCGGGACACTGAAGCTTCCTTT CAIRRDTEASF
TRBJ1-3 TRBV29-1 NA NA TGCAGCGTTGAAGAAGGTGACGCCATATATTTT CSVEEGDAIYF
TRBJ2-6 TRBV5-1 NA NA TGCGCCAGCAGCCGCGGGGATTCGCAATCCGGGGCCAACGTCCTGACTTTC CASSRGDSQSGANVLTF
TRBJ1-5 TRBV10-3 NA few TGTGCCAGCAGTTTAGTCGGGGCCGGCAATCAGCCCCAGCATTTT CASSLVGAGNQPQHF
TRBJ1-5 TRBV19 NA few TGTGCCAGTAGTATTGTAGGGAGAAGGCATCAGCCCCAGCATTTT CASSIVGRRHQPQHF
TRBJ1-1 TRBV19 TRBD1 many TGTGCCAGTAGTTGGGCAGGGGGATTAAACACTGAAGCTTTCTTT CASSWAGGLNTEAFF
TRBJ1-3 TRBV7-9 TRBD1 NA TGTGCCAGCAGTTATAAGGGGGCGAGGAGTGGAAACACCATATATTTT CASSYKGARSGNTIYF
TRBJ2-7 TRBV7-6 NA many TGTGCCAGCAGCGCCGCCGAGAACGTCGGTTACGAGCAGTACTTC CASSAAENVGYEQYF
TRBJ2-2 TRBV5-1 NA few TGCGCCAGCAGCTTGCAAACAAGCCTCGGGGAGCTGTTTTTT CASSLQTSLGELFF
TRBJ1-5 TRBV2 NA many TGTGCCAGCAGTGAAAATGGTAGGGGGGCCAATCAGCCCCAGCATTTT CASSENGRGANQPQHF
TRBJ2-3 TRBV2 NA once TGTGCCAGCAGCCGACGAGCTGGAGATACGCAGTATTTT CASSRRAGDTQYF
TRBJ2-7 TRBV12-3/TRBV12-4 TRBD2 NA TGTGCCAGCAGTGGTCTAGCGGTGAACTCCTACGAGCAGTACTTC CASSGLAVNSYEQYF
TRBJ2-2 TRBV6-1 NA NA TGTGCCAGCAGACAGGGTTTCAACACCGGGGAGCTGTTTTTT CASRQGFNTGELFF
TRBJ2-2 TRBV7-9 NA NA TGTGCCAGCAGCCTAGGGTCACTCACCGGGGAGCTGTTTTTT CASSLGSLTGELFF
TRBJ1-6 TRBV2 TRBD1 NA TGTGCCAGCAGCCCGACAGGGGCGGATTCACCCCTCCACTTT CASSPTGADSPLHF
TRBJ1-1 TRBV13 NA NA TGTGCCAGCAGCCCTCAGGGTTGGCCTGAAGCTTTCTTT CASSPQGWPEAFF
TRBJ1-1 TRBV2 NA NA TGTGCCAGCGGGGGACTAGCGGACAACACCGGGGAGGCTGAAGCTTTCTTT CASGGLADNTGEAEAFF
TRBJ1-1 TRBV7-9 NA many TGTGCCAGCAGCCCAGTTGACCGCGGGAACACTGAAGCTTTCTTT CASSPVDRGNTEAFF
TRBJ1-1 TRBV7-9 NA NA TGTGCCAACAGCTTCCAAGGAGTTGGCACTGAAGCTTTCTTT CANSFQGVGTEAFF
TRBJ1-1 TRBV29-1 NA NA TGCAGTCCCGACTTCGGACTGAACACTGAAGCTTTCTTT CSPDFGLNTEAFF
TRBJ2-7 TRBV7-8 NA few TGTGCCAGCAGCCAAGTAGCCGGGACAAGCCGCTACGAGCAGTACTTC CASSQVAGTSRYEQYF
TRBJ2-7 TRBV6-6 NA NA TGTGCCAGCACAGACCGATTAAGGAATCGGGACGAGCAGTACTTC CASTDRLRNRDEQYF
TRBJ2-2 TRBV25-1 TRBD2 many TGTGCCAGCAGTGAAAGGAGGGAGGGCACCGGGGAGCTGTTTTTT CASSERREGTGELFF
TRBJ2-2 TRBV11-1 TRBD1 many TGTGCCAGCAGCTGGGGGACAGGGACCACCGGGGAGCTGTTTTTT CASSWGTGTTGELFF
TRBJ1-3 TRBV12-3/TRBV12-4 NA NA TGTGCCAGCAGCAAAAACAACGCTGGAAACACCATATATTTT CASSKNNAGNTIYF
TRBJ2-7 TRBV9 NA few TGTGCCAGCAGCGTAGGTCTAGTAGGCGAGCAGTACTTC CASSVGLVGEQYF
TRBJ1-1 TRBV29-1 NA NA TGCAGACCATTTATGAACACTGAAGCTTTCTTT CRPFMNTEAFF
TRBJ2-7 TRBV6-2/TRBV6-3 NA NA TGTGCCACAACCGCCGGATTGGGAGCGCCCTACGAGCAGTACTTC CATTAGLGAPYEQYF
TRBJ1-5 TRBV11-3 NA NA TGTGCCAGCAGCTTAAAGGGTTGGCAGCCCCAGCATTTT CASSLKGWQPQHF
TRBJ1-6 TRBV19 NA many TGTGCCAGCCCACCGGGACGGGATAATTCACCCCTCCACTTT CASPPGRDNSPLHF
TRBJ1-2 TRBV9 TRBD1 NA TGTGCTAGCCCTGTGACAGGGGCATTTAGCTATGGCTACACCTTC CASPVTGAFSYGYTF
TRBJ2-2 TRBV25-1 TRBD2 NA TGTGCCAGCAGTGATCCTAGCGGGGCCGGGGAGCTGTTTTTT CASSDPSGAGELFF
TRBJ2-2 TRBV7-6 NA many TGTGCCAGCAGCTTAGCGGGGGCACTACCAAAGCTGTTTTTT CASSLAGALPKLFF
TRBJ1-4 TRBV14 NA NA TGTGCCAGCAGCAACCTCGGGACGGCGGGCGAAAAACTGTTTTTT CASSNLGTAGEKLFF
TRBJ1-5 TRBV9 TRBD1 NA TGTGCCAGCAGCCAGGGGGGCGTAACAAATCAGCCCCAGCATTTT CASSQGGVTNQPQHF
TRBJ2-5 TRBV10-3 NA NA TGTGCCAGCAGTGGGACGTTAAAAGAGACCCAGTACTTC CASSGTLKETQYF
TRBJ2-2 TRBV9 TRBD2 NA TGTGCCAGCAGCGTATTAGGAGCGGGAGGTTACACCGGGGAGCTGTTTTTT CASSVLGAGGYTGELFF
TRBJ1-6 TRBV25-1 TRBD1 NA TGTGCCAGCACCTCTGGGACAGGGCAAAATTCACCCCTCCACTTT CASTSGTGQNSPLHF
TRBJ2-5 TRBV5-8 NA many TGTGCCAGCAGCCTAATGACACAACAAGAGACCCAGTACTTC CASSLMTQQETQYF
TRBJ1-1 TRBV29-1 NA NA TGCAGCTTAGATCCAGGAAGGGACACTGAAGCTTTCTTT CSLDPGRDTEAFF
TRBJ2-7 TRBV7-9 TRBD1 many TGTGCCAGCAGCTTAGAGGACAGGGCCCCGAACTTC CASSLEDRAPNF
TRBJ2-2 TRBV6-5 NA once TGTGCCAGCAGTTACTTCTCGGTCGGCACCGGGGAGCTGTTTTTT CASSYFSVGTGELFF
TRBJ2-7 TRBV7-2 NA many TGTGCCAGCAGCAAAGCTCGGGGTGGCGAGCAGTACTTC CASSKARGGEQYF